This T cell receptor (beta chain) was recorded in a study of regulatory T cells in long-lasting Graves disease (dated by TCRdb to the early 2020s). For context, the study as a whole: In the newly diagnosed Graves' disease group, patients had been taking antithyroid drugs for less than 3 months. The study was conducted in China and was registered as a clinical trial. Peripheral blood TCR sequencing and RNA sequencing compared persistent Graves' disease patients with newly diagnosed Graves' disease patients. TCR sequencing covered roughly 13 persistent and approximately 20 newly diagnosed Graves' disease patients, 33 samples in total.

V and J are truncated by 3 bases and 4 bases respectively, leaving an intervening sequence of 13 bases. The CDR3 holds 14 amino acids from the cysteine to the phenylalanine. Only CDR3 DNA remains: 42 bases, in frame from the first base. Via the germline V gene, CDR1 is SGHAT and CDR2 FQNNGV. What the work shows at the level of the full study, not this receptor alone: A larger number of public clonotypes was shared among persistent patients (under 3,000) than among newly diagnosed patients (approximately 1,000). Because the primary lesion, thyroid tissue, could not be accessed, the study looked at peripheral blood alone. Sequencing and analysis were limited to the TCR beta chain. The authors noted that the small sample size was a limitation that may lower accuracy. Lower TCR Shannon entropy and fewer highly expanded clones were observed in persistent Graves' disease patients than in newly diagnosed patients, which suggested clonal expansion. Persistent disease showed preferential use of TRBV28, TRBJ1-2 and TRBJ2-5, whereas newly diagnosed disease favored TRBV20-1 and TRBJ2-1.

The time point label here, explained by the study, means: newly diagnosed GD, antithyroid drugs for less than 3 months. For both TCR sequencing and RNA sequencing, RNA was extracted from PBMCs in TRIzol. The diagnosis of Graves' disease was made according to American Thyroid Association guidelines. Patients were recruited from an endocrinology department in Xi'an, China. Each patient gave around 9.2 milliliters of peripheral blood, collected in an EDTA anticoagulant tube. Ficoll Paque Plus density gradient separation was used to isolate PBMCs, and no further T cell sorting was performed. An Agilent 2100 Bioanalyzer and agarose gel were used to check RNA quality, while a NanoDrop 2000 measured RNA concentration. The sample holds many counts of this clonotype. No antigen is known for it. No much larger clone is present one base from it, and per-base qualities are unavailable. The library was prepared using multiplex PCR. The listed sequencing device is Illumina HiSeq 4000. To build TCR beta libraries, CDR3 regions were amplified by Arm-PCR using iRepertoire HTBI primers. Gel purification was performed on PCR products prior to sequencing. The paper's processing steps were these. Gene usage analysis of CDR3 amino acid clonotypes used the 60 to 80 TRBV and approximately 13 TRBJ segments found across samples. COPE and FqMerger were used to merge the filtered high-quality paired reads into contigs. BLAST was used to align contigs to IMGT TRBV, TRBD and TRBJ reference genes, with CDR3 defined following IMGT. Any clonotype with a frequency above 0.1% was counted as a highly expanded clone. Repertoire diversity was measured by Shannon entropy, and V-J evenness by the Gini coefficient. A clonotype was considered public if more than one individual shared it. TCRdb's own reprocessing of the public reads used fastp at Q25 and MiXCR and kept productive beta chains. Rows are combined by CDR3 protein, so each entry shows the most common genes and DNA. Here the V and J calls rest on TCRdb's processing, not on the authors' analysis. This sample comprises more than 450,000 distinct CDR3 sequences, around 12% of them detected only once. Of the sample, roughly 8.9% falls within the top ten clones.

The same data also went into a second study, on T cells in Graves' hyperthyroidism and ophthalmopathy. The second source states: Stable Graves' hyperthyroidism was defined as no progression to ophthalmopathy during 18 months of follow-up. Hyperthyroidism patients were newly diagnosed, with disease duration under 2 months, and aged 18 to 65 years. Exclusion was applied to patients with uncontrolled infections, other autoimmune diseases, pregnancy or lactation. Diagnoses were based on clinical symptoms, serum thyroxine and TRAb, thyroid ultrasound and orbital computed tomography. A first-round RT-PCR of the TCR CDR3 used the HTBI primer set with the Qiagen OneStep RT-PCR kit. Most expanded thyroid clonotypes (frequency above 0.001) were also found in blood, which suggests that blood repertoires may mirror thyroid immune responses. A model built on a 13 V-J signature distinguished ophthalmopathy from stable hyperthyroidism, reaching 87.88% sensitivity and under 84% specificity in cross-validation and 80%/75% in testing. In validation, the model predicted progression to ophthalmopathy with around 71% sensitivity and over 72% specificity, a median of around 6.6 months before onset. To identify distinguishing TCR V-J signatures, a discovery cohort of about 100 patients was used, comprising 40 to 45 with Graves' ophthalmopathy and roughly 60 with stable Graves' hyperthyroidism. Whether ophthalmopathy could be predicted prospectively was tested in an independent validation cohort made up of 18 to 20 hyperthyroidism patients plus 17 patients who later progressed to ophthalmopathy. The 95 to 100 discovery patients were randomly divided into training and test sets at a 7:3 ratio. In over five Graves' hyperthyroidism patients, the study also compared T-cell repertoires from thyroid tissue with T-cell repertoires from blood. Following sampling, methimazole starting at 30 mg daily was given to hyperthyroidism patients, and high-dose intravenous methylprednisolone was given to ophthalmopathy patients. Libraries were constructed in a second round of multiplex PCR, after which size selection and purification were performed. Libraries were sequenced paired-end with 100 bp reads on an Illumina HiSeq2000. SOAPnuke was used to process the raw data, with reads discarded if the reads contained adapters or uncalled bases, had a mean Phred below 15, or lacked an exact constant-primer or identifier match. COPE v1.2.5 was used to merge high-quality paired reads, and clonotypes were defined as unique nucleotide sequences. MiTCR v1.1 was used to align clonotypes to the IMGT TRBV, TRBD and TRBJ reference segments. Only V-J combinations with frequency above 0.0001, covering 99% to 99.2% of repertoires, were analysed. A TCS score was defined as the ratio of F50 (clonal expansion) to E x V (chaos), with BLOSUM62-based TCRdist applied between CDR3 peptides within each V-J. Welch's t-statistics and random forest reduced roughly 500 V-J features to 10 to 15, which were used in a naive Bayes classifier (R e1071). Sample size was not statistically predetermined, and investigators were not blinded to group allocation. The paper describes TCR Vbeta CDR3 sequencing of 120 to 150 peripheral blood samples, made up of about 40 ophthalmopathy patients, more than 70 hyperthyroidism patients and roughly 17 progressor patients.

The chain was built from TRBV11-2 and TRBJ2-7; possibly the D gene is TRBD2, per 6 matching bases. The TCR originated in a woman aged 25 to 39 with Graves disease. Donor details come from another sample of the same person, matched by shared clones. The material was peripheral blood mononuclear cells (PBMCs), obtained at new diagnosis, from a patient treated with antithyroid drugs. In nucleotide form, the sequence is TGTGCCAGCAGCTTTGGGGGAGGAGCTTACGAGCAGTACTTC. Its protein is CASSFGGGAYEQYF.